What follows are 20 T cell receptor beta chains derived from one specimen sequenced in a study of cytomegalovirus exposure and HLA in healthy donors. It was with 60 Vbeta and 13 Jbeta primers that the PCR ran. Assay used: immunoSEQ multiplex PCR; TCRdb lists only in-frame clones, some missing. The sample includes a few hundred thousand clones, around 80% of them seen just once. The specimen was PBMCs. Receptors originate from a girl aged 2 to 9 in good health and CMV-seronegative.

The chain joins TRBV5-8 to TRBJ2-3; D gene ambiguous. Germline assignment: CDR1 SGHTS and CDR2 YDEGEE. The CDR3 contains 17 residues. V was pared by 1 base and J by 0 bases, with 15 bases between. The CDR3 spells CASSLSMGPASTDTQYF. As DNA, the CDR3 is TGTGCCAGCAGCTTGTCGATGGGCCCCGCTAGCACAGATACGCAGTATTTT. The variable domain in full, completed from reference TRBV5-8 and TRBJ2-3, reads EAGVTQSPTHLIKTRGQQATLRCSPISGHTSVYWYQQALGLGLQFLLWYDEGEERNRGNFPPRFSGRQFPNYSSELNVNALELEDSALYLCASSLSMGPASTDTQYFGPGTRLTVL.

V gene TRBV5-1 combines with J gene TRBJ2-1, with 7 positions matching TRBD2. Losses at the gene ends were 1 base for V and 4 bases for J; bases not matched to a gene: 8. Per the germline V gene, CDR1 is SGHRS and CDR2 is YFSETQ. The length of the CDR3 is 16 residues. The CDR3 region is CASSLWASGEYNEQFF. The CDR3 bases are TGCGCCAGCAGCTTGTGGGCTAGCGGAGAGTACAATGAGCAGTTCTTC.

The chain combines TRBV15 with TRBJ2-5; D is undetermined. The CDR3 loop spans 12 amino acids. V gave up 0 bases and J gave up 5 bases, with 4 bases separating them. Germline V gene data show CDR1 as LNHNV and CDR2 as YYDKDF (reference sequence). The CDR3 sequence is CATSRDQETQYF. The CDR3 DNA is TGTGCCACCAGCAGAGATCAGGAGACCCAGTACTTC.

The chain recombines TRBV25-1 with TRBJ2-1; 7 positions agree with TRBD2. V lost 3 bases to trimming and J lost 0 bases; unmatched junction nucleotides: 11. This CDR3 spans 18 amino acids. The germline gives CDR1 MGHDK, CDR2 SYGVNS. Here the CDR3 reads CASSDTSIAGVSYNEQFF. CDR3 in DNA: TGTGCCAGCAGTGACACCTCAATAGCGGGTGTCTCCTACAATGAGCAGTTCTTC.

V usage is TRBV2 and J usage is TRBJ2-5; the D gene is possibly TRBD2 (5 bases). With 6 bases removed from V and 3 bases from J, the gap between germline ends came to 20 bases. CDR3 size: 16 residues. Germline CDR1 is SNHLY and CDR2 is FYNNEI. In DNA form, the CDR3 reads TGTGCCAGCAGCGGCGGTATATTGGGAGCCGAAGAGACCCAGTACTTC. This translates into CASSGGILGAEETQYF.

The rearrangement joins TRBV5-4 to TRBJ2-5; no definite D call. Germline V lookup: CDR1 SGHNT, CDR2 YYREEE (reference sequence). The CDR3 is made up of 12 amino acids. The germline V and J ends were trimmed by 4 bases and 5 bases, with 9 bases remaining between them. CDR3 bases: TGTGCCAGCAGCGTAGACGGGGAGACCCAGTACTTC. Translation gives CASSVDGETQYF.

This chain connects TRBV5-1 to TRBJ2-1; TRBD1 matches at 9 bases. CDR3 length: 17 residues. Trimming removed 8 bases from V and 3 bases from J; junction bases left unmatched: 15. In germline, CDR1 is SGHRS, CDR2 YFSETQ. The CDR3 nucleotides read TGCGCCAGTACGAAGACCGGCGGGACAGGGATCTACAATGAGCAGTTCTTC. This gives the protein CASTKTGGTGIYNEQFF. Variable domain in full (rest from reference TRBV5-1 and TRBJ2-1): KAGVTQTPRYLIKTRGQQVTLSCSPISGHRSVSWYQQTPGQGLQFLFEYFSETQRNKGNFPGRFSGRQFSNSRSEMNVSTLELGDSALYLCASTKTGGTGIYNEQFFGPGTRLTVL.

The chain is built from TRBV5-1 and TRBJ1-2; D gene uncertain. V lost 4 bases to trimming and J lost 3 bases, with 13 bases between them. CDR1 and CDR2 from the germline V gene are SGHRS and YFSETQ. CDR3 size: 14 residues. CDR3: CASSPTGRDYGYTF. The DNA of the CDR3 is TGCGCCAGCAGCCCGACGGGGAGGGACTATGGCTACACCTTC. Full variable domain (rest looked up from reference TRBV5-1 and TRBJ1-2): KAGVTQTPRYLIKTRGQQVTLSCSPISGHRSVSWYQQTPGQGLQFLFEYFSETQRNKGNFPGRFSGRQFSNSRSEMNVSTLELGDSALYLCASSPTGRDYGYTFGSGTRLTVV.

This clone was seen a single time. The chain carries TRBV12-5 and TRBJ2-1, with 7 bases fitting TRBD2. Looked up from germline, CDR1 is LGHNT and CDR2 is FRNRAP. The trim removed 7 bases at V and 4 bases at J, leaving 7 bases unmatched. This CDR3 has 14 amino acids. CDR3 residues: CASVFLAEYNEQFF. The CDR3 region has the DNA TGTGCTAGTGTCTTCCTAGCGGAATACAATGAGCAGTTCTTC.

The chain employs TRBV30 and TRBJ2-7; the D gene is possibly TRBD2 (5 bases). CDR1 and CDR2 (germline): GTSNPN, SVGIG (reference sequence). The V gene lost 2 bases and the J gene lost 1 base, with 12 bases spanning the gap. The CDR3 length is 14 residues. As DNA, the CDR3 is TGTGCCTGGAGTACGCCCGAGGGTTCCTACGAGCAGTACTTC. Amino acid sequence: CAWSTPEGSYEQYF.

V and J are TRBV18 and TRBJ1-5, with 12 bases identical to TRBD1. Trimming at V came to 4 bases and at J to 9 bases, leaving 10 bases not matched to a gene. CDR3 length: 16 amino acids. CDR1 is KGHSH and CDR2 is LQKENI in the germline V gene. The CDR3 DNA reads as TGTGCCAGCTCACTGGGGGACAGGGGGCGTCCGGGGCCCCAGCATTTT. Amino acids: CASSLGDRGRPGPQHF. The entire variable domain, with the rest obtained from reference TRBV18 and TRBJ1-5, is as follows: NAGVMQNPRHLVRRRGQEARLRCSPMKGHSHVYWYRQLPEEGLKFMVYLQKENIIDESGMPKERFSAEFPKEGPSILRIQQVVRGDSAAYFCASSLGDRGRPGPQHFGDGTRLSIL.

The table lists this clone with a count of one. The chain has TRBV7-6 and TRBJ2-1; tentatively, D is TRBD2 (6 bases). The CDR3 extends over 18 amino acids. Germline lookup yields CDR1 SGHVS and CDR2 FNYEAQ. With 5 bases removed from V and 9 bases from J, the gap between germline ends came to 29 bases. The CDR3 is CASSPPRSGVARTSEQFF. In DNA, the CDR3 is TGTGCCAGCAGCCCCCCGCGGTCGGGAGTTGCACGGACCAGTGAGCAGTTCTTC.

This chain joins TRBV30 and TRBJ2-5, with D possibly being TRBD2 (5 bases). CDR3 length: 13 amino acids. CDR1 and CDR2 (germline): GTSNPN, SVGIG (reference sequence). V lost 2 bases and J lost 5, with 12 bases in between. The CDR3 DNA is TGTGCCTGGAGTTTGGCGGGTGAGGAGACCCAGTACTTC. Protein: CAWSLAGEETQYF.

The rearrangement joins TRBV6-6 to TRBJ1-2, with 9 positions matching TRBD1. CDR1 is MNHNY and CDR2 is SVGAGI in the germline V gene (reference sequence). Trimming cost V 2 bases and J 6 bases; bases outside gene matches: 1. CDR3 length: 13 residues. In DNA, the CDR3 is TGTGCCAGCAGTTACCGACAGGGGGATGGCTACACCTTC. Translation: CASSYRQGDGYTF.

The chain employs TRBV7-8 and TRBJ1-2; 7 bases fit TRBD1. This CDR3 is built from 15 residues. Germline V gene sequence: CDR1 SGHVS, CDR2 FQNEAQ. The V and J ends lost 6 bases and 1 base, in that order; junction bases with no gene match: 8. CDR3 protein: CASSTQQGINYGYTF. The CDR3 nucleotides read TGTGCCAGCAGTACTCAACAGGGGATTAACTATGGCTACACCTTC.

The CDR3 spells CASSRAGENTEAFF. CDR3 nucleotides: TGTGCCAGCTCACGGGCAGGGGAGAACACTGAAGCTTTCTTT. V gene TRBV18 combines with J gene TRBJ1-1; TRBD1 might be the D (6 bases). This CDR3 is built from 14 residues. Germline CDR1 and CDR2: KGHSH and LQKENI. The V and J ends lost 4 bases and 1 base respectively, with 10 bases between them.

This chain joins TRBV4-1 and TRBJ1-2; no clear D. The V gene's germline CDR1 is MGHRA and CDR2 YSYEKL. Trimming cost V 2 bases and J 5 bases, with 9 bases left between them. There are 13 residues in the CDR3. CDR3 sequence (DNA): TGCGCCAGCAGCCAACCCGCGGCGTATGGCTACACCTTC. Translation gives CASSQPAAYGYTF.

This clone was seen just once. CDR3 nucleotides: TGTGCCAGCAGCTTCAGGGGGTCGGGGACCGGGGAGCTGTTTTTT. This encodes CASSFRGSGTGELFF. This chain connects TRBV7-6 to TRBJ2-2; 7 bases map to TRBD1. The ends lost 3 bases at V and 5 bases at J; junction bases unmatched: 6. The CDR3 loop spans 15 amino acids. Looked up from germline, CDR1 is SGHVS and CDR2 is FNYEAQ.

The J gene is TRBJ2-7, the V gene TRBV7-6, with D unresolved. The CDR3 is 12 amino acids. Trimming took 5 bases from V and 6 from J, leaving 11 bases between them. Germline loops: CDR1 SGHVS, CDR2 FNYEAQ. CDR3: CASSPMFGEQYF. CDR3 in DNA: TGTGCCAGCAGCCCAATGTTCGGCGAGCAGTACTTC.

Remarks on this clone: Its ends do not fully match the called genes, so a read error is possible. The CDR3 loop is CASSTPPRDNTDMQYF. The CDR3 region has the DNA TGTGCCAGCAGCACCCCCCCGAGGGATAACACAGATATGCAGTATTTT. V and J are TRBV7-6 and TRBJ2-3; D possibly corresponds to TRBD2 (5 bases). The V gene's germline CDR1 is SGHVS and CDR2 FNYEAQ. CDR3 length equals 16 residues.